This TCR beta chain was found in a study of metastatic and nonmetastatic thyroid tumors. The germline gives CDR1 DFQATT, CDR2 SNEGSKA (reference sequence). J lost 4 bases, V lost 6 bases, and 6 bases had no gene match. This CDR3 is built from 13 residues. Among the patients, none had received any treatment before thyroid surgery. As originally analysed: The study built a papillary thyroid cancer distant-metastasis classifier from CDR3 differences across clinicopathological groups. TCRdb reanalyzed the PCR reads with MiXCR. The V and J calls, along with clone size, are taken from TCRdb and not from the paper's own processing. Found here are some 21,000 clones, about a tenth of them singletons; the top ten hold just under 30%.

The chain has TRBV20-1 and TRBJ1-1, with 9 bases matching TRBD1. The sequencing sample was made of blood. This TCR came from a female donor with papillary thyroid cancer or a benign thyroid nodule (not recorded which). Some clones in this sample may be carry-over from other donors' samples. CDR3 DNA: TGCAGTGCCACACAGGGGGCGGTCACTGAAGCTTTCTTT. Translated: CSATQGAVTEAFF.